This T cell receptor beta chain was profiled in a study of cytomegalovirus exposure and HLA in healthy donors (dated by TCRdb to about 2017). Regarding the complete study: The roughly 700 repertoires of the first cohort and the 110 or so validation repertoires were produced on the same platform, according to a later analysis. The aim of the study was to test whether cataloging public T cell receptors could identify signatures of past pathogen exposure. A separate validation cohort of roughly 130 different subjects was used in addition to the roughly 640-subject first cohort. To predict cytomegalovirus infection status, the study brought together high-throughput TCR immunosequencing, statistical association of individual TCRs with disease status, and machine learning. Results the study describes overall, beyond this receptor: In vitro tests confirmed that a few of the cytomegalovirus-associated TCR beta chains recognize cytomegalovirus antigens. The authors suggested that the approach could potentially be generalized to other disease states and immunological phenotypes. The validation cohort had no HLA typing available for a later analysis, so co-occurrence within that cohort was assessed over all 120 or so repertoires. Cytomegalovirus status was reported to be diagnosed by the classifier with high specificity and sensitivity in both the original and validation cohorts. While some public TCRs were present in many individuals, most TCR sequences turned up only very rarely across donors. The study gave a list of 150 to 200 TCR beta chains associated with cytomegalovirus. Of the cluster scores, approximately 95% were above 0 in a later analysis, which found that TCRs clustered in the first cohort also tended to co-occur in the approximately 120 validation repertoires.

This clone was counted a single time. This clone's antigen is unknown. No much larger clonotype is one base removed from it; base qualities were not supplied. The germline V gene yields SGDLS for CDR1 and YYNGEE for CDR2. From its cysteine to its phenylalanine, the CDR3 spans 13 amino acids. Of all the DNA, just the CDR3 is kept, 39 bases in frame from base 1. Between the V and J ends, shortened by 5 bases and 7 bases respectively, the junction contains 13 bases. Libraries were constructed by the immunoSEQ multiplex PCR assay. The original pipeline was this. A statistical classification framework was developed to diagnose cytomegalovirus status using the catalog of TCR beta chain sequences. The immuneACCESS repertoire file appears here via TCRdb, limited to in-frame rearrangements. These files lack a portion of the clones; in checked studies, under half of the deficit traces to unresolved V genes, and the cause of the others is not known. V and J calls and clone size come straight from that table; D and trimming were deduced from the DNA. This sample holds 250,000 to 350,000 clones; over 75% were observed only once. Approximately 0.96% of the sample goes to the ten largest clones.

Separate from the roughly 700-subject first cohort, the validation cohort of roughly 110 subjects was the group to which the donors belonged. This TCR was sampled from a young man in good health and CMV-seronegative. Recombination linked TRBV9 to TRBJ1-3; possibly the D gene is TRBD1, per 5 matching bases. The source material was PBMCs. The CDR3 reads CASRKQGENTIYF. At the DNA level, the sequence is TGTGCCAGCAGGAAGCAGGGTGAGAACACCATATATTTT.